This is a list of T cell receptor beta chains from one sample in a study of blood T cell repertoires in COVID-19. Data came from immunoSEQ multiplex PCR; TCRdb stores just in-frame clones and leaves some out. The profile shows 350,000 to 400,000 clones, roughly nine tenths of them singletons. The material sequenced was PBMCs or T cells enriched from blood (not recorded which). These receptors originate from a woman in her thirties who had recovered from COVID-19. The CDR3 runs from the conserved cysteine through the conserved F or W. Each record gives: D gene, clone size, V gene, J gene, CDR3 DNA, CDR3 protein. The D gene is left open where the match is weak. Not all rows give a size; the values are once, few, many and, for expanded clones, a class.

d_call: -
clone_size: -
v_call: TRBV5-4
j_call: TRBJ1-4
cdr3_nt: TGTGCCAGCAGCCTGGAAGCAGGAGAAAAACTGTTTTTT
cdr3_aa: CASSLEAGEKLFF

d_call: TRBD2
clone_size: -
v_call: TRBV28
j_call: TRBJ2-7
cdr3_nt: TGTGCCAGCAGGGGAGGGACTAGCGGGTTCTACGAGCAGTACTTC
cdr3_aa: CASRGGTSGFYEQYF

d_call: TRBD1
clone_size: -
v_call: TRBV2
j_call: TRBJ1-2
cdr3_nt: TGTGCCAGCAGTGAACACACAGGGGGCTATGGCTACACCTTC
cdr3_aa: CASSEHTGGYGYTF

d_call: -
clone_size: -
v_call: TRBV10-2
j_call: TRBJ2-7
cdr3_nt: TGCGCCAGCAGCCAGACCTACGAGCAGTACTTC
cdr3_aa: CASSQTYEQYF

d_call: -
clone_size: -
v_call: TRBV7-9
j_call: TRBJ2-3
cdr3_nt: TGTGCCAGCAGCTTGGGGGCCTCGGGCACAGATACGCAGTATTTT
cdr3_aa: CASSLGASGTDTQYF

d_call: -
clone_size: -
v_call: TRBV18
j_call: TRBJ2-7
cdr3_nt: TGTGCCAGCCCACGGGGACTCCTGATCTACGAGCAGTACTTC
cdr3_aa: CASPRGLLIYEQYF

d_call: TRBD2
clone_size: -
v_call: TRBV7-9
j_call: TRBJ2-3
cdr3_nt: TGTGCCAGCAGCGACCTTGGGACTAGCGGGGGGGCCAGAATAGATACGCAGTATTTT
cdr3_aa: CASSDLGTSGGARIDTQYF

d_call: -
clone_size: -
v_call: TRBV11-2
j_call: TRBJ2-2
cdr3_nt: TGTGCCAGCAGCTTAGTTTCGCAGGGGTTCGCCGGGGAGCTGTTTTTT
cdr3_aa: CASSLVSQGFAGELFF

d_call: -
clone_size: -
v_call: TRBV6-5
j_call: TRBJ1-1
cdr3_nt: TGTGCCAGCAGACCACAGCCTTCAGGTCGCTGGGCTTTCTTT
cdr3_aa: CASRPQPSGRWAFF

d_call: TRBD1
clone_size: -
v_call: TRBV28
j_call: TRBJ1-2
cdr3_nt: TGTGCCAGCACTACCCCTTTTAGCGTTCGGGACAGGTACTATGGCTACACCTTC
cdr3_aa: CASTTPFSVRDRYYGYTF

d_call: -
clone_size: -
v_call: TRBV27
j_call: TRBJ2-7
cdr3_nt: TGTGCCAGCACTGCGCTGGGGGGGCGGAACGAGCAGTACTTC
cdr3_aa: CASTALGGRNEQYF

d_call: -
clone_size: -
v_call: TRBV30
j_call: TRBJ1-4
cdr3_nt: TGTGCCTGGCAGGGGTCAACGTGGGAAAAACTGTTTTTT
cdr3_aa: CAWQGSTWEKLFF

d_call: -
clone_size: -
v_call: TRBV6-1
j_call: TRBJ2-7
cdr3_nt: TGTGCCAGCAGTGACCAACGGACAGCCTGGGGGGGGGATCCCGAGCAGTACTTC
cdr3_aa: CASSDQRTAWGGDPEQYF

d_call: -
clone_size: -
v_call: TRBV27
j_call: TRBJ1-3
cdr3_nt: TGTGCCAGCAGTCTAACAGGGTCTTCTGGAAACACCATATATTTT
cdr3_aa: CASSLTGSSGNTIYF

d_call: -
clone_size: -
v_call: TRBV4-3
j_call: TRBJ1-1
cdr3_nt: TGCGCCAGCAGCCAAGAACTGGTCACTGAAGCTTTCTTT
cdr3_aa: CASSQELVTEAFF

d_call: TRBD2
clone_size: once
v_call: TRBV5-4
j_call: TRBJ2-1
cdr3_nt: TGTGCCAGCAGCCCCGGGGGGGGGCTAGCCCATGAGCAGTTCTTC
cdr3_aa: CASSPGGGLAHEQFF

d_call: -
clone_size: -
v_call: TRBV5-1
j_call: TRBJ1-6
cdr3_nt: TGCGCCAGCAGCTTGGAGGGGTCTAATTCACCCCTCCACTTT
cdr3_aa: CASSLEGSNSPLHF

d_call: TRBD2
clone_size: -
v_call: TRBV28
j_call: TRBJ2-1
cdr3_nt: TGTGCCAGCAGTTCCCTAGCGGGAGTCTACAATGAGCAGTTCTTC
cdr3_aa: CASSSLAGVYNEQFF

d_call: TRBD1
clone_size: -
v_call: TRBV30
j_call: TRBJ1-3
cdr3_nt: TGTGCCTGGAGCCGGACAGGTAGTGCCACCATATATTTT
cdr3_aa: CAWSRTGSATIYF

d_call: -
clone_size: once
v_call: TRBV3-1/TRBV3-2
j_call: TRBJ2-2
cdr3_nt: TGTGCCAGCAGCCCCGGACTACTCCATAACGGGGAGCTGTTTTTT
cdr3_aa: CASSPGLLHNGELFF

d_call: -
clone_size: -
v_call: TRBV14
j_call: TRBJ1-1
cdr3_nt: TGTGCCAGCAGCCAAGAATGCGTCCTGTGCACTGAAGCTTTCTTT
cdr3_aa: CASSQECVLCTEAFF

d_call: TRBD1
clone_size: -
v_call: TRBV30
j_call: TRBJ1-1
cdr3_nt: TGTGCCTGGAGTAGCACAGGGGGCAAAGCTTTCTTT
cdr3_aa: CAWSSTGGKAFF

d_call: -
clone_size: -
v_call: TRBV6-5
j_call: TRBJ1-1
cdr3_nt: TGTGCCAGCAGTTGGGGGGACACTGAAGCTTTCTTT
cdr3_aa: CASSWGDTEAFF